These 12 T cell receptor beta chains were all obtained from the same sample, sequenced in a study of early T cells in non-severe SARS-CoV-2 infection. One entry per CDR3 protein results from TCRdb running MiXCR on the 5' RACE reads. The sample holds about 70,000 distinct CDR3 sequences; 10% are singletons and the top ten take around 15%. Sequences were derived from whole blood, sampled at baseline. The receptor set was obtained from an adult who was a healthcare worker with PCR-confirmed SARS-CoV-2 infection or an uninfected control (not recorded which).

The rearrangement uses TRBV29-1 and TRBJ2-7; D gene ambiguous. Trimming took off 7 bases at V and 0 bases at J, with 13 bases between the two ends. The CDR3 has 13 amino acids. The germline V gene encodes CDR1 SQVTM and CDR2 ANQGSEA. The CDR3, as DNA: TGCAGCGCTTTAACAGACGTCTCCTACGAGCAGTACTTC. Its protein product is CSALTDVSYEQYF.

The table lists this clonotype with many counts. The chain is built from TRBV6-2 or TRBV6-3 and TRBJ2-3, with a possible D match to TRBD2 (6 bases). The CDR3 has 13 amino acids. The germline V gene has CDR1 MNHEY and CDR2 SVGEGT. Trimming shortened V by 6 bases and J by 2 bases, and 9 bases separated the two germline ends. This CDR3 reads CASRRDDTDTQYF. The CDR3 bases are TGTGCCAGCAGGCGGGACGACACAGATACGCAGTATTTT.

This clonotype has ten or more counts. This chain links TRBV20-1 with TRBJ1-2, with 9 nucleotides matching TRBD1. The V gene's germline CDR1 is DFQATT and CDR2 SNEGSKA (reference sequence). With 2 bases clipped from V and 3 bases from J, the junction kept 7 bases outside the gene matches. This CDR3 is 15 amino acids long. CDR3 in DNA: TGCAGTGCTAGACGGTCGGGACAGGGCGACTATGGCTACACCTTC. Amino acid sequence: CSARRSGQGDYGYTF.

The CDR3 nucleotides are TGCAGTGCTAGACCTCCGGGACTAGCGGGACCGAACACCGGGGAGCTGTTTTTT. Encoded protein: CSARPPGLAGPNTGELFF. The chain is built from TRBV20-1 and TRBJ2-2; 13 bases align to TRBD2. This CDR3 is 18 amino acids long. V gave up 2 bases and J gave up 0 bases; unmatched junction bases: 6. Germline CDR1 DFQATT, CDR2 SNEGSKA (reference sequence).

V is TRBV29-1 and J is TRBJ2-3; D possibly corresponds to TRBD1 (6 bases). Germline V gene lookup returns CDR1 SQVTM and CDR2 ANQGSEA. Trimming shortened V by 5 bases and J by 9 bases, and 15 bases separated the two germline ends. CDR3 length: 12 amino acids. CDR3 amino acids: CSVRKGVLTQYF. The CDR3 nucleotides read TGCAGCGTTCGAAAGGGGGTCCTCACGCAGTATTTT.

This clonotype was recorded many times. J is TRBJ2-3 and V is TRBV9; the D gene is possibly TRBD1 (5 bases). The V gene's germline CDR1 is SGDLS and CDR2 YYNGEE. V lost 2 bases and J 2 bases, leaving 18 bases between the germline ends. The CDR3 totals 17 residues. The CDR3 loop is CASSVGLQVISTDTQYF. The CDR3 DNA reads as TGTGCCAGCAGCGTTGGGTTACAGGTCATTTCCACAGATACGCAGTATTTT.

This chain uses TRBV7-2 with TRBJ2-1, with a weak D call TRBD2 (6 bases). Trimming removed 6 bases at V and 8 bases at J, with 14 bases between. The germline V gene encodes CDR1 SGHTA and CDR2 FQGNSA. The CDR3 consists of 13 residues. The CDR3 DNA reads TGTGCCAGCAGTCCATTTACGGGGGATGAGCAGTTCTTC. Protein product: CASSPFTGDEQFF.

In this sample, this clonotype turned up a few times. The chain couples TRBV12-3 or TRBV12-4 to TRBJ1-1, with D tentatively TRBD1 (6 bases). The germline V and J ends were trimmed by 4 bases and 4 bases, with 22 bases remaining between them. This CDR3 contains 17 residues. The CDR3: CASSSRVGRGLGTEAFF. The CDR3 region has the DNA TGTGCCAGCAGTTCACGCGTTGGCCGGGGGCTGGGCACTGAAGCTTTCTTT.

This clonotype occurred many times. This chain uses TRBV3-1 with TRBJ2-3; 8 nucleotides line up with TRBD2. Germline trimming cut 2 bases from V and 5 bases from J; bases unmatched to any gene: 3. Germline V gene sequence: CDR1 LGHDT, CDR2 YNNKEL (reference sequence). The CDR3 spans 14 residues. Here the CDR3 reads CASSQQREIDTQYF. The DNA of the CDR3 is TGTGCCAGCAGCCAACAGCGGGAGATAGATACGCAGTATTTT.

This clonotype was seen only a few times. This sequence joins TRBV6-2 or TRBV6-3 and TRBJ2-1; 8 nucleotides align to TRBD2. The CDR3 is 16 amino acids. V shed 8 bases, J shed 3 bases, and the junction held 12 bases outside the gene matches. Germline CDR1 and CDR2: MNHEY and SVGEGT. DNA of the CDR3: TGTGCCAGCGCCACCGGGGGGGGGCGTCGCTACAATGAGCAGTTCTTC. Protein sequence: CASATGGGRRYNEQFF.

This clonotype was recorded many times. The chain combines TRBV20-1 with TRBJ2-7; 13 positions agree with TRBD2. The CDR3 consists of 16 residues. Per germline, CDR1 DFQATT and CDR2 SNEGSKA (reference sequence). The junction had 12 bases not matched to a gene; V was cut back by 6 bases and J by 4 bases. Here the CDR3 DNA reads TGCAGTGCGGCCGGACTAGCGGGAGCCTTGGGTTACGAGCAGTACTTC. It translates to CSAAGLAGALGYEQYF.

The sample holds many counts of this clonotype. As DNA, the CDR3 is TGCGCCAGCAGCCCCAATCCGACAGGGTTCGGCAATCAGCCCCAGCATTTT. This codes for CASSPNPTGFGNQPQHF. The gene calls are TRBV5-1 and TRBJ1-5, with 7 bases matching TRBD1. Per the germline V gene, CDR1 is SGHRS and CDR2 is YFSETQ. Trimming removed 4 bases from V and 2 bases from J; junction bases left unmatched: 12. The CDR3 totals 17 residues.